This T cell receptor beta chain was identified in a study of T cell responses to AZD1222 COVID-19 vaccine. Whole-study results and caveats: In a largely white British group with more females than males, clonal diversity was possibly underestimated.

A note on this clone: The antigen is not known.

Generated by immunoSEQ multiplex PCR, the TCRdb table keeps only in-frame clones and is missing some. The sample lists fewer than 200,000 clones; more than 80% were seen once. The germline V and J ends were trimmed by 2 bases and 8 bases, with 10 bases remaining between them. This CDR3 is built from 13 residues. Germline loops: CDR1 SGHVS, CDR2 FNYEAQ. This clonotype was obtained from an adult who received the MenACWY meningococcal vaccine as a control. The sample in question was peripheral blood, obtained 28 days after the second dose of the MenACWY control vaccine. The chain recombines TRBV7-6 with TRBJ2-1, with D tentatively TRBD2 (5 bases). The CDR3 nucleotides are TGTGCCAGCAGCTTATATTCGGGGTATGAGCAGTTCTTC. It specifies CASSLYSGYEQFF.